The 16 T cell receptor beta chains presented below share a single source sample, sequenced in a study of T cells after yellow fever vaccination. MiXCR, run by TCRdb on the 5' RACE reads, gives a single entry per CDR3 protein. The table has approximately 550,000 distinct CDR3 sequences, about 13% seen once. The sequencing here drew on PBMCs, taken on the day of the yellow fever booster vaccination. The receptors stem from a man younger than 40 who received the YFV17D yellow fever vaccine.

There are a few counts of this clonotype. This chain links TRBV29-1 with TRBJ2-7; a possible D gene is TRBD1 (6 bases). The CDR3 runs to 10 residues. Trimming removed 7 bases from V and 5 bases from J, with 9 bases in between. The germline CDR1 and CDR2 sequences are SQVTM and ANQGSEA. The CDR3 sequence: CSAGQNEQYF. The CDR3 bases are TGCAGCGCCGGACAGAACGAGCAGTACTTC.

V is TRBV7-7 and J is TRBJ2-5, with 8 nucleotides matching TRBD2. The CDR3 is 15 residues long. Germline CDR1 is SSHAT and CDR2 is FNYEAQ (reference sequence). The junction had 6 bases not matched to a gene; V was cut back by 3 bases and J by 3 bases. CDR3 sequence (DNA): TGTGCCAGCAGCTTCACCGGTAGCGGGGAAGAGACCCAGTACTTC. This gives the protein CASSFTGSGEETQYF.

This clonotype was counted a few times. CDR3 in DNA: TGCAGTGCTACGGGACAGGACGCGAGCAATCAGCCCCAGCATTTT. Residues: CSATGQDASNQPQHF. The chain uses TRBV20-1 and TRBJ1-5; 8 nucleotides align to TRBD1. The CDR3 runs to 15 residues. Germline CDR1 DFQATT, CDR2 SNEGSKA (reference sequence). V was clipped by 4 bases and J by 1 base; unmatched bases: 6.

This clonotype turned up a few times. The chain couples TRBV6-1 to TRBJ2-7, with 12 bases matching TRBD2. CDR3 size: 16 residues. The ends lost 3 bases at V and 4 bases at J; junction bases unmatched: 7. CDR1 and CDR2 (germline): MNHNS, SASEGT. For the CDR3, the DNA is TGTGCCAGCAGTGATTTACTAGCGGGAGGTTTTTACGAGCAGTACTTC. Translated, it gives CASSDLLAGGFYEQYF.

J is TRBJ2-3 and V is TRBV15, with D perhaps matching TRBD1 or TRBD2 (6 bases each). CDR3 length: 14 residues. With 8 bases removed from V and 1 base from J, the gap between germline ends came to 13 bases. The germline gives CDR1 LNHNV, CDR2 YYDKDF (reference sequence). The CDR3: CATLGGAGTDTQYF. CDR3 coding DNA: TGTGCCACCCTGGGGGGCGCGGGCACAGATACGCAGTATTTT.

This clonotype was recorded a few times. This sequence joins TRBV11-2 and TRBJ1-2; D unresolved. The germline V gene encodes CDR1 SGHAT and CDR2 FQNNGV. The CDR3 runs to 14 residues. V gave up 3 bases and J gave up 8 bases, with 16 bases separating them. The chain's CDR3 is CASSLSSGHLGYTF. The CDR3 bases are TGTGCCAGCAGCTTGTCGTCCGGGCACCTCGGCTACACCTTC.

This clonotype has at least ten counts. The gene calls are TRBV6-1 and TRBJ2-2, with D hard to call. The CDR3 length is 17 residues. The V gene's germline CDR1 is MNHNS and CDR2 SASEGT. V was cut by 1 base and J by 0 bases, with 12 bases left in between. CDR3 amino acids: CASSEGVAPANTGELFF. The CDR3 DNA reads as TGTGCCAGCAGTGAAGGAGTAGCCCCCGCGAACACCGGGGAGCTGTTTTTT.

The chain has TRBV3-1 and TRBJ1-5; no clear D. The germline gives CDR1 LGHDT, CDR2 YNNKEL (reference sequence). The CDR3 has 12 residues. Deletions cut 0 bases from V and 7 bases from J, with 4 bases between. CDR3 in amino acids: CASSQEHQPQHF. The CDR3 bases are TGTGCCAGCAGCCAAGAACACCAGCCCCAGCATTTT.

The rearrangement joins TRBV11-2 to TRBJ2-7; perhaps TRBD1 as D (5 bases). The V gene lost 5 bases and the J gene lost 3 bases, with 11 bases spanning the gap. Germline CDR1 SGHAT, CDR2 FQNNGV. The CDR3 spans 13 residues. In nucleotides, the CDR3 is TGTGCCAGCAGCAGCAGGGATTTCTACGAGCAGTACTTC. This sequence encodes CASSSRDFYEQYF.

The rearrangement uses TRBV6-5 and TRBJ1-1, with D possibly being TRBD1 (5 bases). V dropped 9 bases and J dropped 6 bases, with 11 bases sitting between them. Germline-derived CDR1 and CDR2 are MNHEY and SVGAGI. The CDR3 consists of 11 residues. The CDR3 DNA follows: TGTGCCAGTAGGAGACAGTCTGAAGCTTTCTTT. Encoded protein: CASRRQSEAFF.

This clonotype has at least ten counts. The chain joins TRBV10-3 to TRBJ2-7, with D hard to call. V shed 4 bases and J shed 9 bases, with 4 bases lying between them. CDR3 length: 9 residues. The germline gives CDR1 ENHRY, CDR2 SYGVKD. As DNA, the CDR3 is TGTGCCATCAGTGCGGGGCAGTACTTC. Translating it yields CAISAGQYF.

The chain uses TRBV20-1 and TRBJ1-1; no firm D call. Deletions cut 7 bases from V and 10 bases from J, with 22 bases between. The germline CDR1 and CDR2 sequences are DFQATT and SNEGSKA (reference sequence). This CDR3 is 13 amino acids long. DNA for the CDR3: TGCAGTGGGCGAAGGGAGCGCGTGGGAGCAGCTTTCTTT. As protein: CSGRRERVGAAFF.

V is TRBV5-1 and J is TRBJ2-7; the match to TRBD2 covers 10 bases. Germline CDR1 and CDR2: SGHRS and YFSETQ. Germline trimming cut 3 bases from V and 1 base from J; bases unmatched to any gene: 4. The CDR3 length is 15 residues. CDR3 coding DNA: TGCGCCAGCAGCTCCACTAGCGGGGTTTCCTACGAGCAGTACTTC. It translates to CASSSTSGVSYEQYF.

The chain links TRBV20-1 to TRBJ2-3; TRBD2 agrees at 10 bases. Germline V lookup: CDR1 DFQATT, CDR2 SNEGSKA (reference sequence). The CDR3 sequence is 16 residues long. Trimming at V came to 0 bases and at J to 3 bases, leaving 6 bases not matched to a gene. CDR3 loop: CSARDLAGVGTDTQYF. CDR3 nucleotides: TGCAGTGCTAGAGATCTAGCGGGAGTAGGGACAGATACGCAGTATTTT.

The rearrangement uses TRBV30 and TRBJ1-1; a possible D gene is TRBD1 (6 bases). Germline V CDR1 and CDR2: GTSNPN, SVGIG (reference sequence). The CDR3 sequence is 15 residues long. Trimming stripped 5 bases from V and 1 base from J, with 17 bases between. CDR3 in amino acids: CAWGPRTVKNTEAFF. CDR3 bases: TGTGCCTGGGGCCCGAGGACAGTTAAGAACACTGAAGCTTTCTTT. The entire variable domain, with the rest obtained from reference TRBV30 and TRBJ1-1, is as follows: SQTIHQWPATLVQPVGSPLSLECTVEGTSNPNLYWYRQAAGRGLQLLFYSVGIGQISSEVPQNLSASRPQDRQFILSSKKLLLSDSGFYLCAWGPRTVKNTEAFFGQGTRLTVV.

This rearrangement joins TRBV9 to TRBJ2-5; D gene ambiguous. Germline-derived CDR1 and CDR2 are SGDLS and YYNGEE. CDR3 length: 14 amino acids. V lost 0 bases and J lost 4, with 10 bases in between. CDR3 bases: TGTGCCAGCAGCGTAGCGGTGGGGTTAGAGACCCAGTACTTC. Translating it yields CASSVAVGLETQYF.